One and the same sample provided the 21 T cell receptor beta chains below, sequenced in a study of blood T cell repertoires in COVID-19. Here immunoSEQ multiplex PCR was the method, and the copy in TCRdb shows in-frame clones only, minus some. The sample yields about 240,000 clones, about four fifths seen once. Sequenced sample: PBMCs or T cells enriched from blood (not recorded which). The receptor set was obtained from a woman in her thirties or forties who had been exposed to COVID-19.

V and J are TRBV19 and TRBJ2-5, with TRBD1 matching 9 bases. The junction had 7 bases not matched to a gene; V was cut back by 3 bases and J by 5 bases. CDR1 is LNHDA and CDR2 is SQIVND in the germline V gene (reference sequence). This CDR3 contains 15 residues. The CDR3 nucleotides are TGTGCCAGTAGTATTCGGGACAGGGAGTGGGAGACCCAGTACTTC. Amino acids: CASSIRDREWETQYF.

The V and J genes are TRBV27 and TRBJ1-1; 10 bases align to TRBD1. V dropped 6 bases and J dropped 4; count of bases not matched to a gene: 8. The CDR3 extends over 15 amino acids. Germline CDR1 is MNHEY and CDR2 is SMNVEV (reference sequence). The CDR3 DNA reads TGTGCCAGCAGCTCCGGGACAGGGGTACCCACTGAAGCTTTCTTT. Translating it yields CASSSGTGVPTEAFF.

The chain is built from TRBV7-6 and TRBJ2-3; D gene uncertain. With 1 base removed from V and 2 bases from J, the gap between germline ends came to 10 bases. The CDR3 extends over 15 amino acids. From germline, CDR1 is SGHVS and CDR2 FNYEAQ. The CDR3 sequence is CASSLGPKITDTQYF. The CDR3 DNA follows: TGTGCCAGCAGCTTAGGCCCTAAAATCACAGATACGCAGTATTTT.

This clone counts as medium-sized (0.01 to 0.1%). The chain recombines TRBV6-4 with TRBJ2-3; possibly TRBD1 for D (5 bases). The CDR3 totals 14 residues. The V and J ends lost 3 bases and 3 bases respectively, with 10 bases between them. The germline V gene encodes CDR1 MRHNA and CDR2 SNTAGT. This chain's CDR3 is CASSEGDETDTQYF. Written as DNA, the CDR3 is TGTGCCAGCAGTGAAGGGGATGAAACAGATACGCAGTATTTT.

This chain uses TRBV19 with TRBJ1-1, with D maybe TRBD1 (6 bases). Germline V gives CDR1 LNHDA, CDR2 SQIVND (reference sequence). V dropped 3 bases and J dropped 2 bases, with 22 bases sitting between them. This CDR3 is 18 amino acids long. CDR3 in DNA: TGTGCCAGTAGTATGGCATCCGGACAGCAGAGCTTTAACACTGAAGCTTTCTTT. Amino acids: CASSMASGQQSFNTEAFF.

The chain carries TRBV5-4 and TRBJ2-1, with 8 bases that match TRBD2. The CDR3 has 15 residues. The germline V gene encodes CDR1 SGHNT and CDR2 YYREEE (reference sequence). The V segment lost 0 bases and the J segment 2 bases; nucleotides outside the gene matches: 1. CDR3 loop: CASSLVAGTYNEQFF. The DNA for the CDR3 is TGTGCCAGCAGCTTGGTAGCGGGGACCTACAATGAGCAGTTCTTC.

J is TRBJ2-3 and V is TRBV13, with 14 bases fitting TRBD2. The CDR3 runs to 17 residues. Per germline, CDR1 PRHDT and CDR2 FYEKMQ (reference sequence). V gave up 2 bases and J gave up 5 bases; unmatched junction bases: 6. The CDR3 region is CASSLKGGLAGEDTQYF. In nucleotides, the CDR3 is TGTGCCAGCAGCTTAAAAGGGGGACTAGCGGGGGAAGATACGCAGTATTTT.

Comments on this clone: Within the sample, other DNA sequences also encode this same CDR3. The CDR3 DNA follows: TGTGCCAGCAGCCCAGGGACAGACTATGGCTACACCTTC. Amino acids: CASSPGTDYGYTF. The chain recombines TRBV7-3 with TRBJ1-2; 7 positions agree with TRBD1. The germline gives CDR1 SGHTA, CDR2 FQGTGA. Unmatched junction bases numbered 3, after V lost 5 bases and J lost 3 bases. The CDR3 extends over 13 amino acids.

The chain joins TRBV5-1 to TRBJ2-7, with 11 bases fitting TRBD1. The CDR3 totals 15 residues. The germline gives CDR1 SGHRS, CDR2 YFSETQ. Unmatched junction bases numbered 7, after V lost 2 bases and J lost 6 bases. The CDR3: CASSFGQGANREQYF. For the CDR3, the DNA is TGCGCCAGCAGCTTCGGACAGGGGGCAAATCGCGAGCAGTACTTC.

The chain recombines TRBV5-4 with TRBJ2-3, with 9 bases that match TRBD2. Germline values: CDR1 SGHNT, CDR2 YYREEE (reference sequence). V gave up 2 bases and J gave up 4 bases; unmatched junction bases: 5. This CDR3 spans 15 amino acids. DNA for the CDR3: TGTGCCAGCAGCTTCGGCGGGGGGGCAGCAGATACGCAGTATTTT. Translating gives CASSFGGGAADTQYF. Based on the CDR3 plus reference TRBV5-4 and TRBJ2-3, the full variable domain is ETGVTQSPTHLIKTRGQQVTLRCSSQSGHNTVSWYQQALGQGPQFIFQYYREEENGRGNFPPRFSGLQFPNYSSELNVNALELDDSALYLCASSFGGGAADTQYFGPGTRLTVL.

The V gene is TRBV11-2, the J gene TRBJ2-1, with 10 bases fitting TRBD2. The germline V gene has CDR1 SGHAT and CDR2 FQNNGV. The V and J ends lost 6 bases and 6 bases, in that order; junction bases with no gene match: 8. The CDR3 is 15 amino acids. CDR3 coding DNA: TGTGCCAGCAGACCCAGCGGGGGGGCCGGCAATGAGCAGTTCTTC. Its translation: CASRPSGGAGNEQFF. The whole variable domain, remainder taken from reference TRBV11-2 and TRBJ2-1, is EAGVAQSPRYKIIEKRQSVAFWCNPISGHATLYWYQQILGQGPKLLIQFQNNGVVDDSQLPKDRFSAERLKGVDSTLKIQPAKLEDSAVYLCASRPSGGAGNEQFFGPGTRLTVL.

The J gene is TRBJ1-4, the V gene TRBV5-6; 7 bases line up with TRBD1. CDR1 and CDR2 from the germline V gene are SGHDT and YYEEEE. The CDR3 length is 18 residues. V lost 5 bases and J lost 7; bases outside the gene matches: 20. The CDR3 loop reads CASRPNIGDSLGGEKLFF. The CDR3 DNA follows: TGTGCCAGCAGACCCAACATAGGGGACAGTCTGGGGGGTGAAAAACTGTTTTTT.

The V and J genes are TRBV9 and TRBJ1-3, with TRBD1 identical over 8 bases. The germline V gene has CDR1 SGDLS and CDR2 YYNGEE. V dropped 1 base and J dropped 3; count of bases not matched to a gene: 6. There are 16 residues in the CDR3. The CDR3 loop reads CASSVQDRVVGNTIYF. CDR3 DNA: TGTGCCAGCAGCGTACAGGACAGGGTGGTTGGAAACACCATATATTTT.

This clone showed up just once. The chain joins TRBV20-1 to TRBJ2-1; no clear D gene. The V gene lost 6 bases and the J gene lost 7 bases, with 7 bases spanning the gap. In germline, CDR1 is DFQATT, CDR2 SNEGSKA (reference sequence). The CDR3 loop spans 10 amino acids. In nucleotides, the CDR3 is TGCAGTGCAAACGAGAATGAGCAGTTCTTC. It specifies CSANENEQFF.

CDR3 coding DNA: TGTGCCAGCAGCAGGACTAGCGGGGGGGCCCATGAGCAGTTCTTC. Its protein is CASSRTSGGAHEQFF. The chain carries TRBV11-3 and TRBJ2-1, with 15 bases fitting TRBD2. There are 15 residues in the CDR3. CDR1 is SGHNT and CDR2 is YENEEA in the germline V gene. Trimming took 5 bases from V and 8 from J; bases not matched to a gene: 4.

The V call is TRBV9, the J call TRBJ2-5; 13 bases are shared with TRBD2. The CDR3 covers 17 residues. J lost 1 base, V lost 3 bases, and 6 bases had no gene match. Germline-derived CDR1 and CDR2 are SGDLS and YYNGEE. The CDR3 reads CASSDQTSGGAQETQYF. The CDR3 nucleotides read TGTGCCAGCAGCGACCAAACTAGCGGGGGGGCCCAAGAGACCCAGTACTTC.

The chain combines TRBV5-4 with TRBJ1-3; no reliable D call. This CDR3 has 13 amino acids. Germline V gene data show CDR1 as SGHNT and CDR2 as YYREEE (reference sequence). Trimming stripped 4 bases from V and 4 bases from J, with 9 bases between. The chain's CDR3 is CASSIPTGNTIYF. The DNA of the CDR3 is TGTGCCAGCAGCATACCGACAGGAAACACCATATATTTT.

Written as DNA, the CDR3 is TGCAGTGCCGCGGGTGGCTACACCTTC. It is translated as CSAAGGYTF. The chain uses TRBV20-1 and TRBJ1-2; D not certain. Germline CDR1 reads DFQATT; CDR2 reads SNEGSKA (reference sequence). V lost 6 bases and J 7 bases, leaving 6 bases between the germline ends. This CDR3 is 9 amino acids long.

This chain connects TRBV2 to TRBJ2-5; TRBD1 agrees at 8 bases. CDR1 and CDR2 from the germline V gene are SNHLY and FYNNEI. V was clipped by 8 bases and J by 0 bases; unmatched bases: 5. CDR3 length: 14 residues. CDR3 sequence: CASRDRLYQETQYF. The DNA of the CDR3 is TGTGCCAGCCGGGACAGGTTGTACCAAGAGACCCAGTACTTC. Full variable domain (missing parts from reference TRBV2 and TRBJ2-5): EPEVTQTPSHQVTQMGQEVILRCVPISNHLYFYWYRQILGQKVEFLVSFYNNEISEKSEIFDDQFSVERPDGSNFTLKIRSTKLEDSAMYFCASRDRLYQETQYFGPGTRLLVL.

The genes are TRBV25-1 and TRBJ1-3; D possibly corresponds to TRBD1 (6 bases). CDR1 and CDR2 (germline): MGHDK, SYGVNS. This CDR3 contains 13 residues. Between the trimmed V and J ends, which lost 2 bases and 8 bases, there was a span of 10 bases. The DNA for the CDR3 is TGTGCCAGCAGTGAAGCGGGGGCGCACACCATATATTTT. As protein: CASSEAGAHTIYF. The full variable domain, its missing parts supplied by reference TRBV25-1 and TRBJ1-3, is EADIYQTPRYLVIGTGKKITLECSQTMGHDKMYWYQQDPGMELHLIHYSYGVNSTEKGDLSSESTVSRIRTEHFPLTLESARPSHTSQYLCASSEAGAHTIYFGEGSWLTVV.

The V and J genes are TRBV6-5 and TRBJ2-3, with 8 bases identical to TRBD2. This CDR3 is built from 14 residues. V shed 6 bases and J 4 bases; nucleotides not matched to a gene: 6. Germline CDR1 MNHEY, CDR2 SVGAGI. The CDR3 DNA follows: TGTGCCAGCAGCGGGGGGGGCCGGGCAGATACGCAGTATTTT. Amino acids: CASSGGGRADTQYF.